Following are 30 T cell receptor beta chains from one sample sequenced in a study of OX40 agonist ivuxolimab in advanced cancers. Assay: immunoSEQ multiplex PCR; the TCRdb copy retains only in-frame clones and omits some. The table includes about 95,000 clones, over 75% detected once. Sequenced here: CD4+ or CD8+ T cells sorted from blood, sampled in a trial of the OX40 agonist ivuxolimab. These receptors were taken from an adult with an advanced solid tumor such as melanoma, head and neck, liver or kidney cancer.

The chain links TRBV10-3 to TRBJ1-2; tentative D call: TRBD1 (5 bases). This CDR3 has 12 amino acids. CDR1 and CDR2 from the germline V gene are ENHRY and SYGVKD. V dropped 4 bases and J dropped 5 bases, with 8 bases sitting between them. In DNA, the CDR3 is TGTGCCATCAGTGCCGACAGTTATGGCTACACCTTC. It is translated as CAISADSYGYTF.

This rearrangement joins TRBV6-1 to TRBJ2-7; the match to TRBD2 covers 10 bases. Trimming removed 1 base from V and 5 bases from J; junction bases left unmatched: 8. Germline V gives CDR1 MNHNS, CDR2 SASEGT. The length of the CDR3 is 16 residues. The CDR3 sequence is CASSEGRLAGANEQYF. The CDR3 region has the DNA TGTGCCAGCAGTGAAGGGAGGCTAGCGGGAGCTAACGAGCAGTACTTC.

The chain uses TRBV11-2 and TRBJ2-7, with D unclear. Trimming removed 3 bases at V and 6 bases at J, with 18 bases between. The CDR3 spans 15 residues. Germline CDR1 reads SGHAT; CDR2 reads FQNNGV. CDR3 sequence (DNA): TGTGCCAGCAGCTTCTTTGGTCGTTCTTTTCCCGAGCAGTACTTC. As protein: CASSFFGRSFPEQYF.

The chain links TRBV10-3 to TRBJ2-1; 8 nucleotides match TRBD2. This CDR3 has 13 amino acids. Germline values: CDR1 ENHRY, CDR2 SYGVKD. After removal of 10 bases from V and 9 bases from J, the junction contained 11 bases not matched to a gene. CDR3 nucleotide sequence: TGTGCCACCAACATTCAAACTAGCGGTGAGCAGTTCTTC. Translated: CATNIQTSGEQFF.

Written as DNA, the CDR3 is TGTGCCAGCAGCTTTCTCTCGAAGACCCAGTACTTC. This translates into CASSFLSKTQYF. The chain joins TRBV7-2 to TRBJ2-5; D unclear. The germline V gene has CDR1 SGHTA and CDR2 FQGNSA. The CDR3 length is 12 residues. V was trimmed by 3 bases and J by 6 bases, leaving 8 bases between them.

The chain joins TRBV6-1 to TRBJ1-5, with 9 bases fitting TRBD1. The CDR3 runs to 15 residues. CDR1 is MNHNS, CDR2 SASEGT, per germline. Trimming removed 5 bases from V and 9 bases from J; junction bases left unmatched: 11. Here the CDR3 reads CASSLRTGDNRPQHF. The CDR3 DNA is TGTGCCAGCAGTCTGCGGACAGGGGACAATAGGCCCCAGCATTTT.

V gene TRBV7-8 combines with J gene TRBJ1-2; D not certain. Trimming took 0 bases from V and 3 from J, leaving 5 bases between them. CDR1 SGHVS and CDR2 FQNEAQ come from the germline V gene. The CDR3 is 13 amino acids. The CDR3 bases are TGTGCCAGCAGCTTAGCCGACTACTATGGCTACACCTTC. Translating gives CASSLADYYGYTF.

V gene TRBV27 combines with J gene TRBJ2-7, with D perhaps matching TRBD1 (5 bases). Trimming pared 5 bases from V and 0 bases from J, leaving 14 bases between. The germline CDR1 and CDR2 sequences are MNHEY and SMNVEV (reference sequence). The CDR3 contains 15 residues. The CDR3: CASSGQTVPSYEQYF. CDR3 bases: TGTGCCAGCAGTGGCCAGACAGTACCCTCCTACGAGCAGTACTTC.

In its sample, this clone was seen once. The chain recombines TRBV27 with TRBJ2-3, with 9 bases matching TRBD2. CDR1 and CDR2 from the germline V gene are MNHEY and SMNVEV (reference sequence). The CDR3 is 17 residues long. With V trimmed by 2 bases and J by 5 bases, 11 bases remained unmatched. CDR3 nucleotide sequence: TGTGCCAGCAGTTTAGGCCCCCCCCGGACTAGCGTAGATACGCAGTATTTT. Amino acid sequence: CASSLGPPRTSVDTQYF.

The chain joins TRBV2 to TRBJ1-2; D unclear. V was pared by 6 bases and J by 1 base, with 12 bases between. Germline V gene lookup returns CDR1 SNHLY and CDR2 FYNNEI. The CDR3 loop spans 14 amino acids. This CDR3 is CASREGGYNYGYTF. In nucleotides, the CDR3 is TGTGCCAGCAGGGAGGGCGGGTATAACTATGGCTACACCTTC.

In this sample, this clone turned up once. CDR3 coding DNA: TGTGCCAGCAGCTCCAGGGGGCCGACGAACACTGAAGCTTTCTTT. Its translation is CASSSRGPTNTEAFF. V usage is TRBV7-6 and J usage is TRBJ1-1, with TRBD1 matching 8 bases. V lost 4 bases, J lost 1 base, and 5 bases stayed unmatched. Germline V gene sequence: CDR1 SGHVS, CDR2 FNYEAQ. This CDR3 spans 15 amino acids.

The rearrangement uses TRBV19 and TRBJ2-1, with 9 bases lining up with TRBD2. Germline CDR1 LNHDA, CDR2 SQIVND (reference sequence). V gave up 4 bases and J gave up 15 bases; unmatched junction bases: 10. The CDR3 has 13 amino acids. DNA of the CDR3: TGTGCCAGTAGTACGAGCGGGGGGCCTTTTCGGTTCTTC. It yields the protein CASSTSGGPFRFF.

The rearrangement uses TRBV28 and TRBJ1-5; 8 bases match TRBD1. V shed 7 bases and J 2 bases; nucleotides not matched to a gene: 19. This CDR3 has 19 amino acids. CDR1 is MDHEN and CDR2 is SYDVKM in the germline V gene. CDR3 loop: CASTLDRDRPIRGNQPQHF. CDR3 bases: TGTGCCAGCACCCTCGACCGGGACAGGCCCATAAGGGGCAATCAGCCCCAGCATTTT.

CDR3 region: CASSPTSGYNEQFF. CDR3 coding DNA: TGTGCCAGTAGTCCGACTAGCGGTTACAATGAGCAGTTCTTC. This chain links TRBV19 with TRBJ2-1; TRBD2 matches at 9 bases. J gave up 4 bases and V 5 bases, and 3 bases lay outside the gene matches. This CDR3 is built from 14 residues. Germline assignment: CDR1 LNHDA and CDR2 SQIVND (reference sequence).

This clone was seen only once. The rearrangement uses TRBV7-8 and TRBJ1-1; 10 nucleotides agree with TRBD1. The CDR3 extends over 16 amino acids. The V segment lost 6 bases and the J segment 2 bases; nucleotides outside the gene matches: 9. Germline V gene lookup returns CDR1 SGHVS and CDR2 FQNEAQ. The CDR3 DNA sequence: TGTGCCAGCAGTTCCGGGGACAGGGGATTCAACACTGAAGCTTTCTTT. It specifies CASSSGDRGFNTEAFF.

The J gene is TRBJ1-2, the V gene TRBV6-5, with D perhaps TRBD1 (5 bases). Trimming removed 5 bases from V and 2 bases from J, with 15 bases in between. The CDR3 totals 15 residues. The germline V gene has CDR1 MNHEY and CDR2 SVGAGI. CDR3 in amino acids: CASSPKGRENYGYTF. DNA of the CDR3: TGTGCCAGCAGTCCGAAGGGCAGGGAGAACTATGGCTACACCTTC.

The chain joins TRBV4-2 to TRBJ2-1; 8 bases match TRBD2. V gave up 1 base and J gave up 6 bases; unmatched junction bases: 5. CDR1 LGHNA and CDR2 YNFKEQ come from the germline V gene. This CDR3 contains 15 residues. In DNA form, the CDR3 reads TGTGCCAGCAGCCAAGCAGCGGGAGTGGTCAATGAGCAGTTCTTC. It codes for CASSQAAGVVNEQFF.

The chain joins TRBV5-1 to TRBJ2-1, with TRBD2 identical over 12 bases. J was trimmed by 8 bases and V by 5 bases; bases with no gene match: 8. Germline values: CDR1 SGHRS, CDR2 YFSETQ. The CDR3 covers 15 residues. The CDR3 nucleotides are TGCGCCAGCAGTTTGACTAGCGGGAGTTTAGATGAGCAGTTCTTC. It specifies CASSLTSGSLDEQFF.

The rearrangement links TRBV2 to TRBJ1-1; D perhaps matches TRBD1 (6 bases). V dropped 7 bases and J dropped 6 bases, with 18 bases sitting between them. CDR1 and CDR2 (germline): SNHLY, FYNNEI. The length of the CDR3 is 14 residues. DNA of the CDR3: TGTGCCAGCAAATCGCAGGGGATCCCGGCTGAAGCTTTCTTT. It is translated as CASKSQGIPAEAFF.

This chain connects TRBV30 to TRBJ1-1; D is unresolved. The CDR3 sequence is 12 residues long. The V end lost 0 bases, the J end lost 7 bases, and 9 bases lay between the germline ends. Germline CDR1 reads GTSNPN; CDR2 reads SVGIG (reference sequence). CDR3 nucleotide sequence: TGTGCCTGGAGTGTAAATAGCCTTGAAGCTTTCTTT. Protein product: CAWSVNSLEAFF.

The rearrangement uses TRBV19 and TRBJ1-1; D may be TRBD1 (5 bases). The germline gives CDR1 LNHDA, CDR2 SQIVND (reference sequence). V lost 5 bases and J 1 base, leaving 11 bases between the germline ends. This CDR3 has 14 amino acids. The CDR3 sequence is CASSPRGANTEAFF. The CDR3 DNA is TGTGCCAGTAGTCCGAGAGGGGCGAACACTGAAGCTTTCTTT.

The chain employs TRBV6-1 and TRBJ2-7; D may be TRBD1 (5 bases). This CDR3 has 13 amino acids. V lost 5 bases, J lost 2 bases, and 10 bases lay in between. Germline CDR1 reads MNHNS; CDR2 reads SASEGT. CDR3 residues: CASSWTPPYEQYF. The CDR3, as DNA: TGTGCCAGCAGTTGGACACCCCCCTACGAGCAGTACTTC.

This rearrangement joins TRBV7-9 to TRBJ2-7; 7 nucleotides line up with TRBD2. The CDR3 is 13 amino acids. CDR1 is SEHNR, CDR2 FQNEAQ, per germline (reference sequence). Trimming at V came to 3 bases and at J to 2 bases, leaving 1 base not matched to a gene. Here the CDR3 DNA reads TGTGCCAGCAGCTTTGCGGGGGCCTACGAGCAGTACTTC. It is translated as CASSFAGAYEQYF. Full variable domain (rest looked up from reference TRBV7-9 and TRBJ2-7): DTGVSQNPRHKITKRGQNVTFRCDPISEHNRLYWYRQTLGQGPEFLTYFQNEAQLEKSRLLSDRFSAERPKGSFSTLEIQRTEQGDSAMYLCASSFAGAYEQYFGPGTRLTVT.

The J gene is TRBJ1-4, the V gene TRBV6-6; D remains unclear. V lost 2 bases and J lost 1, with 8 bases in between. Germline V gene data show CDR1 as MNHNY and CDR2 as SVGAGI (reference sequence). The CDR3 has 15 residues. This CDR3 reads CASSYLRGTNEKLFF. The CDR3 nucleotides read TGTGCCAGCAGTTACCTGCGCGGAACTAATGAAAAACTGTTTTTT.

The chain employs TRBV7-2 and TRBJ1-2; D is perhaps TRBD1 (6 bases). Trimming stripped 5 bases from V and 3 bases from J, with 7 bases between. CDR1 and CDR2 from the germline V gene are SGHTA and FQGNSA. The CDR3 is 12 amino acids. CDR3 amino acids: CASSPGDYGYTF. The CDR3 region has the DNA TGTGCCAGCAGCCCAGGGGACTATGGCTACACCTTC.

This chain connects TRBV6-4 to TRBJ2-1; D possibly matches TRBD1 or TRBD2 (6 bases each). Germline values: CDR1 MRHNA, CDR2 SNTAGT. Trimming stripped 4 bases from V and 0 bases from J, with 10 bases between. The CDR3 is 15 residues long. CDR3 residues: CASSVEGGSYNEQFF. CDR3 DNA sequence: TGTGCCAGCAGTGTCGAGGGGGGCTCCTACAATGAGCAGTTCTTC.

The chain is built from TRBV2 and TRBJ2-2; 11 positions agree with TRBD2. The CDR3 has 15 residues. Germline CDR1 reads SNHLY; CDR2 reads FYNNEI. Losses at the gene ends were 3 bases for V and 6 bases for J; bases not matched to a gene: 3. The CDR3 reads CASSEASGRSGELFF. The CDR3 DNA follows: TGTGCCAGCAGTGAGGCTAGCGGGAGGTCCGGGGAGCTGTTTTTT.

This clone has only one observation. J is TRBJ2-2 and V is TRBV5-8; 8 nucleotides agree with TRBD1. This CDR3 is built from 15 residues. Germline trimming cut 0 bases from V and 5 bases from J; bases unmatched to any gene: 3. Germline values: CDR1 SGHTS, CDR2 YDEGEE. This CDR3 reads CASSLGQGFTGELFF. In nucleotides, the CDR3 is TGTGCCAGCAGCTTGGGACAGGGGTTTACCGGGGAGCTGTTTTTT.

As regards this clone: Compared with germline, one end of the junction differs, possibly owing to a read error. The chain joins TRBV7-7 to TRBJ2-2; D is possibly TRBD2 (6 bases). CDR3 size: 15 residues. The germline gives CDR1 SSHAT, CDR2 FNYEAQ (reference sequence). The CDR3 DNA follows: TGTGCTAGCAGCCCCGGCGGGATGAACACCGGGGAGCTGTTTTTT. Amino acid sequence: CASSPGGMNTGELFF.

The chain couples TRBV7-9 to TRBJ2-1; TRBD2 aligns across 13 bases. This CDR3 region has 15 residues. Germline-derived CDR1 and CDR2 are SEHNR and FQNEAQ (reference sequence). Losses at the gene ends were 4 bases for V and 10 bases for J; bases not matched to a gene: 7. CDR3 residues: CASSSGLAGRGEQFF. CDR3 sequence (DNA): TGTGCCAGCAGCTCGGGACTAGCGGGGAGGGGAGAGCAGTTCTTC.